This TCR beta chain was sequenced for a study of blood T cell repertoires in COVID-19. Method: immunoSEQ multiplex PCR; TCRdb's copy keeps in-frame clones and lacks some. The table has about 40,000 clones, about 85% seen once. The CDR3 contains 14 residues. V dropped 0 bases and J dropped 5 bases, with 10 bases sitting between them. CDR1 MNHNY and CDR2 SVGAGI come from the germline V gene (reference sequence). The chain links TRBV6-6 to TRBJ2-5; weak D call: TRBD1 (6 bases). Sequenced: peripheral blood. The sequence was obtained from a man aged 50 to 59 in a cohort sampled during active COVID-19. The CDR3 DNA sequence: TGTGCCAGCAGTTACTCACAGGGACGCGAGACCCAGTACTTC. It encodes CASSYSQGRETQYF.